What follows are 24 T cell receptor beta chains derived from one specimen sequenced in a study of CD4+ T cells in melanoma. The method was immunoSEQ multiplex PCR; TCRdb's version includes in-frame clones alone and lacks a portion of them. The profile shows 90,000 to 130,000 clones, around 92% of them singletons. The sequenced material came from peripheral blood. All receptors come from a human donor with melanoma.

The chain joins TRBV12-2 to TRBJ1-1. TRBV12-2 is classified as a pseudogene. The CDR3 covers 16 residues. CDR3 loop: CASRREDGDGETEAFF. CDR3 nucleotides: TGTGCAAGTCGCCGAGAGGATGGCGATGGGGAGACTGAAGCTTTCTTT.

The CDR3 DNA sequence: TGTGCCAGCAGCCCCCACTGGACTAGCGGGTACAATGAGCAGTTCTTC. Its protein is CASSPHWTSGYNEQFF. The gene calls are TRBV7-9 and TRBJ2-1, with TRBD2 matching over 11 bases. The V gene end was trimmed by 5 bases and the J gene end by 4 bases; junction bases not matched to a gene: 7. The CDR3 has 16 amino acids. Germline V lookup: CDR1 SEHNR, CDR2 FQNEAQ (reference sequence).

The chain carries TRBV10-3 and TRBJ2-3; 8 bases agree with TRBD2. Per germline, CDR1 ENHRY and CDR2 SYGVKD. Trimming took 3 bases from V and 6 from J; bases not matched to a gene: 11. The CDR3 totals 16 residues. In DNA, the CDR3 is TGTGCCATCAGTGAAGGTTTTTTGCGGGAGGACGATACGCAGTATTTT. Amino acids: CAISEGFLREDDTQYF.

This clone occurred a few times. The V gene is TRBV19, the J gene TRBJ1-1; a weak D match, TRBD1 (5 bases). Germline assignment: CDR1 LNHDA and CDR2 SQIVND (reference sequence). The CDR3 consists of 10 residues. V shed 11 bases and J shed 7 bases, with 11 bases lying between them. CDR3 nucleotide sequence: TGTGCCTCGTCGGGGGGTGAAGCTTTCTTT. The encoded protein is CASSGGEAFF.

The rearrangement links TRBV11-2 to TRBJ1-2, with a possible D match to TRBD1 (6 bases). CDR1 and CDR2 (germline): SGHAT, FQNNGV. The CDR3 has 16 amino acids. Between the trimmed V and J ends, which lost 6 bases and 4 bases, there was a span of 21 bases. In DNA form, the CDR3 reads TGTGCCAGCAGGGCACCCGGGACACTAGAAGTCTATGGCTACACCTTC. Its translation: CASRAPGTLEVYGYTF.

This sequence joins TRBV7-2 and TRBJ2-3, with 9 bases identical to TRBD2. Germline V lookup: CDR1 SGHTA, CDR2 FQGNSA. After removal of 1 base from V and 0 bases from J, the junction contained 8 bases not matched to a gene. This CDR3 has 18 residues. This chain's CDR3 is CASSLGRGGAPSTDTQYF. The CDR3 DNA reads TGTGCCAGCAGCTTAGGGCGCGGGGGGGCCCCTAGCACAGATACGCAGTATTTT.

This clone was recorded only once. The chain carries TRBV19 and TRBJ1-4; the D is unclear. V dropped 6 bases and J dropped 3 bases, with 11 bases sitting between them. The germline V gene has CDR1 LNHDA and CDR2 SQIVND (reference sequence). This CDR3 has 14 amino acids. CDR3 in amino acids: CASRKDKANEKLFF. CDR3 DNA: TGTGCCAGTAGAAAGGATAAAGCTAATGAAAAACTGTTTTTT.

V is TRBV7-9 and J is TRBJ1-2, with a possible D match to TRBD1 (5 bases). This CDR3 contains 14 residues. Germline CDR1 SEHNR, CDR2 FQNEAQ (reference sequence). V lost 1 base to trimming and J lost 7 bases, with 13 bases between them. CDR3 DNA sequence: TGTGCCAGCAGCTTAGTCGGCAGGGCGGGTGGCTACACCTTC. Translated: CASSLVGRAGGYTF.

The V and J genes are TRBV28 and TRBJ2-7; no definite D call. Deletions cut 10 bases from V and 1 base from J, with 11 bases between. In germline, CDR1 is MDHEN, CDR2 SYDVKM. CDR3 length equals 12 residues. The CDR3 is CATLDPSYEQYF. The CDR3 DNA reads TGTGCCACCCTGGACCCGTCCTACGAGCAGTACTTC. Full variable domain (outside the CDR3, taken from reference TRBV28 and TRBJ2-7): DVKVTQSSRYLVKRTGEKVFLECVQDMDHENMFWYRQDPGLGLRLIYFSYDVKMKEKGDIPEGYSVSREKKERFSLILESASTNQTSMYLCATLDPSYEQYFGPGTRLTVT.

This clone was seen only a few times. The CDR3 nucleotides read TGTGCCAGCAGCCGGACCGGTACTGGAAACACCATATATTTT. This encodes CASSRTGTGNTIYF. J is TRBJ1-3 and V is TRBV5-4, with unresolved D. CDR3 length: 14 amino acids. Germline V gene sequence: CDR1 SGHNT, CDR2 YYREEE (reference sequence). V lost 4 bases and J 2 bases, leaving 10 bases between the germline ends. Full variable domain (outside the CDR3, taken from reference TRBV5-4 and TRBJ1-3): ETGVTQSPTHLIKTRGQQVTLRCSSQSGHNTVSWYQQALGQGPQFIFQYYREEENGRGNFPPRFSGLQFPNYSSELNVNALELDDSALYLCASSRTGTGNTIYFGEGSWLTVV.

This rearrangement joins TRBV11-3 to TRBJ1-1; D not resolved. V lost 3 bases and J 7 bases, leaving 12 bases between the germline ends. CDR1 is SGHNT and CDR2 is YENEEA in the germline V gene. The CDR3 is 13 residues long. The CDR3 loop is CASSFSAGGEAFF. The CDR3, as DNA: TGTGCCAGCAGCTTTTCAGCCGGCGGTGAAGCTTTCTTT.

The chain uses TRBV19 and TRBJ2-3; TRBD2 agrees at 8 bases. Germline lookup yields CDR1 LNHDA and CDR2 SQIVND (reference sequence). The CDR3 length is 19 residues. After removal of 7 bases from V and 7 bases from J, the junction contained 25 bases not matched to a gene. CDR3 nucleotides: TGTGCCAGTATGGTCCCTGGGATAGCGGGGCCCCCCGACCAAAATACGCAGTATTTT. It is translated as CASMVPGIAGPPDQNTQYF.

This clone has just a few counts. The junction does not match germline at one end; this may be a read error. The gene calls are TRBV4-1 and TRBJ1-1; D not resolved. The CDR3 loop spans 14 amino acids. Germline-derived CDR1 and CDR2 are MGHRA and YSYEKL. DNA of the CDR3: TGCGCCAGCAGCCAAGATGGGATAGACACCGAAGCTTTCTTT. Amino acids: CASSQDGIDTEAFF.

J is TRBJ2-7 and V is TRBV9; TRBD2 agrees at 12 bases. The CDR3 spans 15 residues. Germline assignment: CDR1 SGDLS and CDR2 YYNGEE. The trim removed 3 bases at V and 4 bases at J, leaving 5 bases unmatched. The CDR3 coding sequence is TGTGCCAGCAGCGCCGGGACTAGCGGGCCTTACGAGCAGTACTTC. It yields the protein CASSAGTSGPYEQYF.

J is TRBJ1-2 and V is TRBV7-9, with D hard to call. The CDR3 runs 13 residues. Germline V CDR1 and CDR2: SEHNR, FQNEAQ (reference sequence). V shed 1 base and J shed 4 bases, with 7 bases lying between them. Here the CDR3 reads CASSLGSGYGYTF. The DNA for the CDR3 is TGTGCCAGCAGCTTAGGGTCTGGCTATGGCTACACCTTC.

V is TRBV19 and J is TRBJ1-1; D perhaps matches TRBD1 (6 bases). Germline assignment: CDR1 LNHDA and CDR2 SQIVND (reference sequence). Deletions cut 4 bases from V and 0 bases from J, with 15 bases between. This CDR3 region has 16 residues. This CDR3 reads CASSTRPPGVNTEAFF. The CDR3 DNA reads as TGTGCCAGTAGTACCCGGCCCCCAGGGGTGAACACTGAAGCTTTCTTT.

The chain couples TRBV9 to TRBJ2-3, with D possibly TRBD2 on 6 matching bases. Germline CDR1 is SGDLS and CDR2 is YYNGEE. The CDR3 extends over 15 amino acids. V dropped 1 base and J dropped 4 bases, with 13 bases sitting between them. DNA for the CDR3: TGTGCCAGCAGCGTATCCGGGAGAGTTGCAGATACGCAGTATTTT. Translation gives CASSVSGRVADTQYF.

Comments on this clone: The sample holds other DNA sequences that translate to the same CDR3. V is TRBV29-1 and J is TRBJ2-3, with 10 nucleotides matching TRBD2. Germline V CDR1 and CDR2: SQVTM, ANQGSEA. V was pared by 5 bases and J by 4 bases, with 3 bases of the junction left unmatched. The CDR3 contains 13 residues. In DNA form, the CDR3 reads TGCAGCGTTCGACTAGCGGGCGCAGATACGCAGTATTTT. It codes for CSVRLAGADTQYF.

The genes are TRBV4-2 and TRBJ2-7; D is unresolved. V lost 1 base and J lost 5, with 9 bases in between. The length of the CDR3 is 13 residues. CDR1 LGHNA and CDR2 YNFKEQ come from the germline V gene. CDR3 loop: CASSQVTSDEQYF. CDR3 nucleotide sequence: TGTGCCAGCAGCCAAGTGACTTCCGACGAGCAGTACTTC.

The rearrangement uses TRBV7-9 and TRBJ2-7, with D perhaps matching TRBD2 (5 bases). This CDR3 is 14 amino acids long. Germline CDR1 SEHNR, CDR2 FQNEAQ (reference sequence). Trimming shortened V by 5 bases and J by 0 bases, and 11 bases separated the two germline ends. The CDR3 protein is CASSPGFGSYEQYF. CDR3 coding DNA: TGTGCCAGCAGCCCGGGGTTTGGCTCCTACGAGCAGTACTTC.

The rearrangement joins TRBV4-3 to TRBJ2-3; D not resolved. Germline CDR1 LGHNA, CDR2 YSLEER. Trimming cost V 1 base and J 4 bases, with 21 bases left between them. There are 18 residues in the CDR3. CDR3 in DNA: TGCGCCAGCAGCCAAGCGGTGTCCGTAACCATAAAAGCAGATACGCAGTATTTT. Protein product: CASSQAVSVTIKADTQYF.

The V gene is TRBV30, the J gene TRBJ2-7; 8 bases map to TRBD1. There are 13 residues in the CDR3. In germline, CDR1 is GTSNPN, CDR2 SVGIG (reference sequence). With 4 bases clipped from V and 2 bases from J, the junction kept 4 bases outside the gene matches. The CDR3: CAWNPDRAYEQYF. The CDR3 coding sequence is TGTGCCTGGAACCCGGACAGGGCCTACGAGCAGTACTTC.

There are a few counts of this clone. The chain employs TRBV29-1 and TRBJ2-5; D not certain. Germline CDR1 SQVTM, CDR2 ANQGSEA. The CDR3 length is 11 residues. The CDR3 DNA sequence: TGCAGTGCCTCAGGACAAGAGACCCAGTACTTC. Protein: CSASGQETQYF.

This chain links TRBV7-2 with TRBJ2-1, with D maybe TRBD2 (5 bases). The germline CDR1 and CDR2 sequences are SGHTA and FQGNSA. V was trimmed by 5 bases and J by 10 bases, leaving 12 bases between them. The CDR3 loop spans 12 amino acids. DNA of the CDR3: TGTGCCAGCAGCCCGACTAATGGAGAGCAGTTCTTC. Protein: CASSPTNGEQFF. Supplemented by reference TRBV7-2 and TRBJ2-1, the full variable domain reads GAGVSQSPSNKVTEKGKDVELRCDPISGHTALYWYRQSLGQGLEFLIYFQGNSAPDKSGLPSDRFSAERTGGSVSTLTIQRTQQEDSAVYLCASSPTNGEQFFGPGTRLTVL.